These T cell receptor beta chains were read from a single sample in a study of Ad26.COV2.S vaccination and SARS-CoV-2 variants. Data came from immunoSEQ multiplex PCR; TCRdb stores just in-frame clones and leaves some out. The table includes roughly 300,000 clones, 88% detected once. Here the sequenced sample was peripheral blood, taken in a trial of Ad26.COV2.S vaccine versus placebo. These receptor sequences come from a person aged 18-65 years who received the Ad26.COV2.S COVID-19 vaccine or a placebo. The CDR3 runs from the conserved cysteine through the conserved F or W. The D gene is left open where the match is weak. The size of a clone is reported for some rows only, either as once, few or many, or as a class for expanded clones.

CDR3nt: TGTGCCAGCAGCCCCGGGGCACCCCAGCAGTTCTTC; CDR3aa: CASSPGAPQQFF; j_gene: TRBJ2-1; abundance: NA; v_gene: TRBV7-2; d_gene: NA; len: 12
CDR3nt: TGTGCCAGCAGCTTAGCGCAGGCTAGCGGGGGGCACCCTCCCTACGAGCAGTACTTC; CDR3aa: CASSLAQASGGHPPYEQYF; j_gene: TRBJ2-7; abundance: NA; v_gene: TRBV7-2; d_gene: TRBD2; len: 19
CDR3nt: TGTGCCAGCAGCTTGGACCATACCTACGAGCAGTACTTC; CDR3aa: CASSLDHTYEQYF; j_gene: TRBJ2-7; abundance: NA; v_gene: TRBV5-4; d_gene: NA; len: 13
CDR3nt: TGTGCCAGCAGTGCCCTAACTAGCGGGAACCCCGAGCAGTACTTC; CDR3aa: CASSALTSGNPEQYF; j_gene: TRBJ2-7; abundance: NA; v_gene: TRBV6-6; d_gene: TRBD2; len: 15
CDR3nt: TGTGCCAGCAGCCTAGGGGTGGGGACGGAAGAGACCCAGTACTTC; CDR3aa: CASSLGVGTEETQYF; j_gene: TRBJ2-5; abundance: NA; v_gene: TRBV11-3; d_gene: NA; len: 15
CDR3nt: TGTGCCAGCCGGACACTGAACACTGAAGCTTTCTTT; CDR3aa: CASRTLNTEAFF; j_gene: TRBJ1-1; abundance: NA; v_gene: TRBV27; d_gene: NA; len: 12
CDR3nt: TGTGCCAGCAGGAAAGGACAGGGGGCAGATGAAGCTTTCTTT; CDR3aa: CASRKGQGADEAFF; j_gene: TRBJ1-1; abundance: NA; v_gene: TRBV6-4; d_gene: TRBD1; len: 14
CDR3nt: TGTGCCATCAGGACTAGCGGTCACTCCTACAATGAGCAGTTCTTC; CDR3aa: CAIRTSGHSYNEQFF; j_gene: TRBJ2-1; abundance: few; v_gene: TRBV10-3; d_gene: TRBD2; len: 15
CDR3nt: TGTGCCAGCAGTTACCGGGTGGTATTTAACTATGGCTACACCTTC; CDR3aa: CASSYRVVFNYGYTF; j_gene: TRBJ1-2; abundance: NA; v_gene: TRBV6-2/TRBV6-3; d_gene: NA; len: 15
CDR3nt: TGTGCCAGCAGCTTAATAGCGGGGGGGCGCAATGAGCAGTTCTTC; CDR3aa: CASSLIAGGRNEQFF; j_gene: TRBJ2-1; abundance: NA; v_gene: TRBV7-2; d_gene: TRBD2; len: 15